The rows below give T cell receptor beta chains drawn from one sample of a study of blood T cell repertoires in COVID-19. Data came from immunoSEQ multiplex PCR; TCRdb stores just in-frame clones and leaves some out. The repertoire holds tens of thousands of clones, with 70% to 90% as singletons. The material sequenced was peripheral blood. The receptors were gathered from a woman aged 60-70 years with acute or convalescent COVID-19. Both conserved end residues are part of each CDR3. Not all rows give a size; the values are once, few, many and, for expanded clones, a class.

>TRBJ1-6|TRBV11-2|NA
CASSPPSGYGSPLHF
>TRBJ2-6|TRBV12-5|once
CASGFESTQGTANVLTF
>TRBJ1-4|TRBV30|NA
CAWTTKDNRNEKLFF
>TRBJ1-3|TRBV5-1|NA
CASSLDGSLSGNTIYF
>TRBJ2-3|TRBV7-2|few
CASSLASGRVTDTQYF
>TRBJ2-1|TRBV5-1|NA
CASSLDGGAYNEQFF
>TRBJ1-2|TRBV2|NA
CASGGVWTVNGYTF
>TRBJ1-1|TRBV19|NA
CASSYYTEAFF
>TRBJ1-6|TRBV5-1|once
CASSLAIAGSPLHF
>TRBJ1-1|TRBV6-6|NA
CASSRTGTGSRNTEAFF
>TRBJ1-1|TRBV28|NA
CASISGGTEAFF
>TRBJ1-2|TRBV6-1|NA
CASSEFGRTYGYTF
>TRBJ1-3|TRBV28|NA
CASSLSLQTGGSGNTIYF
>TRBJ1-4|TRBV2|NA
CASGGTGNEKLFF
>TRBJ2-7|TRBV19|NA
CASRGRGDYEQYF
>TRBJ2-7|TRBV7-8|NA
CASSFVAGVGEQYF
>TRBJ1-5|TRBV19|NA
CASSTVQGSNQPQHF
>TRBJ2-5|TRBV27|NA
CASSLAGGRSETQYF
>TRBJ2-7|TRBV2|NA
CASKLGQVYEQYF
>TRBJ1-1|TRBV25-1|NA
CASSSQGVAEAFF
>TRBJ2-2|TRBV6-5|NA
CASTWAGGTGELFF
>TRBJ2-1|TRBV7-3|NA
CASSRPGAASNEQFF
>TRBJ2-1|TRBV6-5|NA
CASSSGLAVYNEQFF
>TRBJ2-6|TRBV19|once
CASSMGTGPGYVLTF
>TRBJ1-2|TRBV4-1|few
CASSQDWQRGYTF
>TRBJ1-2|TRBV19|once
CASSIGSVNYGYTF